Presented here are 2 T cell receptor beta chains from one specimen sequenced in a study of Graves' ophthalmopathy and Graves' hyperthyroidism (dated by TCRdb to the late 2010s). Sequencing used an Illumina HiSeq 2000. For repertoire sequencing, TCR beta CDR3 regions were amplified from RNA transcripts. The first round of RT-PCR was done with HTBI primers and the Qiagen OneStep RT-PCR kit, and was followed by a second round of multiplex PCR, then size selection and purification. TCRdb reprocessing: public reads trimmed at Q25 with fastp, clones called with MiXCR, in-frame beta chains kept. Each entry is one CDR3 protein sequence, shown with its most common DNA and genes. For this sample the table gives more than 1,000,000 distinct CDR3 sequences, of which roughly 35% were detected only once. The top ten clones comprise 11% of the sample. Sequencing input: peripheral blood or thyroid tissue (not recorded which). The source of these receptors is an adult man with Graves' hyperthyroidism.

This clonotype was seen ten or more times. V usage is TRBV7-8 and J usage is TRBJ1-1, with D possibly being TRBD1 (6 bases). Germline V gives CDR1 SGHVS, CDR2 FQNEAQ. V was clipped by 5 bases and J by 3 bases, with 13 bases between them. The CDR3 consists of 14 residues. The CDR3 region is CASSKQGGDTEAFF. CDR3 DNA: TGTGCCAGCAGCAAACAGGGAGGGGACACTGAAGCTTTCTTT.

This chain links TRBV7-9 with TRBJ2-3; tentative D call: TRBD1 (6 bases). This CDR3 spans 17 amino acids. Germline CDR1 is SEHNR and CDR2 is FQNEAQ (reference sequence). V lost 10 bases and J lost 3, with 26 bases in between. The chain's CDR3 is CAMTATGGGYRTDTQYF. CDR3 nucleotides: TGTGCCATGACTGCCACAGGTGGGGGCTATAGGACAGATACGCAGTATTTT.